The 14 T cell receptor beta chains listed next were all sequenced from one sample in a study of cytomegalovirus exposure and HLA in healthy donors listed by TCRdb under 2017. The library was made by the immunoSEQ multiplex PCR assay. The multiplex PCR relied on a mix of 60 forward primers for TCR Vbeta segments and 13 reverse primers for TCR Jbeta segments. TCRdb holds this immuneACCESS table with in-frame rearrangements only. Some clones are missing; in checked studies, unresolved V genes explain under half, and the rest has no known cause. Here the sample has 150,000 or so clones; around three quarters occur a single time. In total, the top ten clones hold around 6.7% of the sample. Sequences were obtained from PBMCs. The source is a woman aged 40 to 50 in good health and CMV-seropositive.

In regard to this clone: In the same sample, other DNA sequences code for this CDR3. J is TRBJ1-4 and V is TRBV18; D is undetermined. V lost 3 bases and J 0 bases, leaving 5 bases between the germline ends. CDR1 and CDR2 (germline): KGHSH, LQKENI. The CDR3 is made up of 14 amino acids. CDR3 nucleotide sequence: TGTGCCAGCTCACCCGGTGCAACTAATGAAAAACTGTTTTTT. It specifies CASSPGATNEKLFF.

V and J are TRBV25-1 and TRBJ1-1, with D unclear. The germline V gene has CDR1 MGHDK and CDR2 SYGVNS. The V gene lost 1 base and the J gene lost 5 bases, with 14 bases spanning the gap. The length of the CDR3 is 15 residues. Written as DNA, the CDR3 is TGTGCCAGCAGTGAATTTTTTATGAGTGGTACTGAAGCTTTCTTT. Its protein is CASSEFFMSGTEAFF.

This clone was picked up a small number of times. The chain links TRBV6-5 to TRBJ2-5; 12 bases agree with TRBD2. The germline gives CDR1 MNHEY, CDR2 SVGAGI. V was clipped by 6 bases and J by 4 bases; unmatched bases: 6. The CDR3 loop spans 15 amino acids. For the CDR3, the DNA is TGTGCCAGCAGCTCGACTAGCGGGGGCGCAGAGACCCAGTACTTC. Its translation is CASSSTSGGAETQYF.

The chain recombines TRBV5-1 with TRBJ2-2; 10 nucleotides agree with TRBD2. The CDR3 spans 16 residues. V was pared by 2 bases and J by 3 bases, with 4 bases of the junction left unmatched. Germline V lookup: CDR1 SGHRS, CDR2 YFSETQ. The CDR3: CASSLSSGGYTGELFF. The CDR3 region has the DNA TGCGCCAGCAGCTTATCTAGCGGGGGATACACCGGGGAGCTGTTTTTT.

CDR3 in amino acids: CASSLALIGTGDEKLFF. CDR3 DNA: TGCGCCAGCAGCTTAGCTCTGATCGGGACAGGGGATGAAAAACTGTTTTTT. The chain links TRBV5-1 to TRBJ1-4; TRBD1 agrees at 10 bases. Germline V gene sequence: CDR1 SGHRS, CDR2 YFSETQ. CDR3 length: 17 amino acids. After removal of 2 bases from V and 6 bases from J, the junction contained 10 bases not matched to a gene.

This sequence joins TRBV19 and TRBJ2-7, with 8 bases fitting TRBD2. Germline-derived CDR1 and CDR2 are LNHDA and SQIVND (reference sequence). V lost 7 bases and J lost 6; bases outside the gene matches: 2. This CDR3 has 11 residues. CDR3 loop: CASTGGGEQYF. CDR3 nucleotides: TGTGCCAGTACCGGGGGGGGCGAGCAGTACTTC.

The chain employs TRBV28 and TRBJ2-1; 7 bases map to TRBD2. The CDR3 has 16 residues. In germline, CDR1 is MDHEN, CDR2 SYDVKM. V gave up 7 bases and J gave up 6 bases; unmatched junction bases: 15. The CDR3 bases are TGTGCCAGCATCCTAGGAACTAGCGATGGGAGCAATGAGCAGTTCTTC. This translates into CASILGTSDGSNEQFF.

This chain connects TRBV19 to TRBJ2-3; D remains ambiguous. The germline V gene has CDR1 LNHDA and CDR2 SQIVND (reference sequence). The length of the CDR3 is 14 residues. V lost 9 bases and J 0 bases, leaving 13 bases between the germline ends. The CDR3 DNA reads as TGTGCCAGCTCGGAGCTTGTCAGCACAGATACGCAGTATTTT. Its translation is CASSELVSTDTQYF.

The chain couples TRBV6-5 to TRBJ2-7, with TRBD1 identical over 7 bases. V lost 4 bases and J lost 4; bases outside the gene matches: 7. The CDR3 has 14 amino acids. Germline V lookup: CDR1 MNHEY, CDR2 SVGAGI. The CDR3 DNA is TGTGCCAGCAGTTCCTATCCGGGACAGTACGAGCAGTACTTC. Translating it yields CASSSYPGQYEQYF.

This sequence joins TRBV9 and TRBJ1-2, with D unresolved. From germline, CDR1 is SGDLS and CDR2 YYNGEE. This CDR3 region has 13 residues. V was pared by 4 bases and J by 4 bases, with 11 bases between. In DNA form, the CDR3 reads TGTGCCAGCAGCCCTTTTACCGGCTATGGCTACACCTTC. Protein: CASSPFTGYGYTF.

The table lists this clone with a count of one. For the CDR3, the DNA is TGTGCCAGCAGCTCGTCCGGGACAGGGGGAGGATATGGCTACACCTTC. This encodes CASSSSGTGGGYGYTF. The chain joins TRBV7-9 to TRBJ1-2; 11 nucleotides align to TRBD1. This CDR3 region has 16 residues. Trimming at V came to 4 bases and at J to 5 bases, leaving 9 bases not matched to a gene. Germline V gene lookup returns CDR1 SEHNR and CDR2 FQNEAQ (reference sequence).

This clone is a singleton in its sample. The chain is built from TRBV5-4 and TRBJ2-7, with 9 bases lining up with TRBD1. The CDR3 consists of 14 residues. V lost 4 bases and J lost 5; bases outside the gene matches: 7. The germline CDR1 and CDR2 sequences are SGHNT and YYREEE (reference sequence). CDR3 sequence (DNA): TGTGCCAGCAGCAACCGGGACAGGGTCGACGAGCAGTACTTC. Translation: CASSNRDRVDEQYF.

This clone was detected once. The J gene is TRBJ2-3, the V gene TRBV27; D is unclear. Trimming shortened V by 6 bases and J by 3 bases, and 13 bases separated the two germline ends. CDR1 and CDR2 from the germline V gene are MNHEY and SMNVEV (reference sequence). This CDR3 comprises 14 residues. The CDR3 DNA sequence: TGTGCCAGCAGGGTTTTTAGTGGTACAGATACGCAGTATTTT. The encoded protein is CASRVFSGTDTQYF.

This clone was counted a few times. V is TRBV21-1 and J is TRBJ2-7; the D segment call TRBD2 is taken from the table without a DNA check. TRBV21-1 is designated a pseudogene. The CDR3 contains 13 residues. Here the CDR3 reads CASSKRRGYEQYF. The CDR3 region has the DNA TGTGCCAGCAGCAAGAGGAGGGGTTACGAGCAGTACTTC.